These 31 T cell receptor beta chains originate from one sample sequenced in a study of control samples from healthy donors and cancer patients. TCRdb's table, derived via immunoSEQ multiplex PCR, lists solely in-frame clones and lacks some. The sample holds roughly 370,000 clones, 80% to 95% seen once. The sample was PBMCs. Every receptor here comes from a man aged 35 to 55 with head and neck cancer.

V and J are TRBV7-9 and TRBJ2-7; no reliable D call. V gave up 3 bases and J gave up 4 bases, with 4 bases separating them. The CDR3 is 11 amino acids. The V gene's germline CDR1 is SEHNR and CDR2 FQNEAQ (reference sequence). The CDR3 protein is CASSFQYEQYF. CDR3 coding DNA: TGTGCCAGCAGCTTCCAGTACGAGCAGTACTTC.

V and J are TRBV19 and TRBJ2-1; TRBD2 aligns across 8 bases. Trimming cost V 4 bases and J 3 bases; bases outside gene matches: 5. The CDR3 totals 15 residues. Germline loops: CDR1 LNHDA, CDR2 SQIVND (reference sequence). The CDR3 DNA follows: TGTGCCAGTAGTACCTTGAGCGGGAGCTACAATGAGCAGTTCTTC. Residues: CASSTLSGSYNEQFF.

The rearrangement links TRBV25-1 to TRBJ2-5; the D gene is possibly TRBD1 (6 bases). The CDR3 spans 15 residues. Germline V gene sequence: CDR1 MGHDK, CDR2 SYGVNS. V gave up 8 bases and J gave up 3 bases, with 19 bases separating them. CDR3 loop: CASGLLQGAEETQYF. CDR3 DNA: TGTGCCAGCGGCCTTCTACAGGGAGCTGAAGAGACCCAGTACTTC.

This chain's CDR3 is CASSSPSGVNNEQFF. For the CDR3, the DNA is TGTGCCAGCAGTTCCCCTAGCGGGGTCAACAATGAGCAGTTCTTC. The genes are TRBV28 and TRBJ2-1; 9 nucleotides agree with TRBD2. The J segment lost 5 bases and the V segment lost 4 bases, leaving 6 bases of the junction unmatched. Germline-derived CDR1 and CDR2 are MDHEN and SYDVKM. The CDR3 is made up of 15 amino acids.

The chain carries TRBV3-1 (or the pseudogene TRBV3-2) and TRBJ2-7; 7 nucleotides align to TRBD1. Trimming removed 1 base from V and 2 bases from J; junction bases left unmatched: 5. This CDR3 comprises 15 residues. Germline V CDR1 and CDR2: LGHDT, YNNKEL (reference sequence). The CDR3 region has the DNA TGTGCCAGCAGCCAAGGACAGGGACCCCCCTACGAGCAGTACTTC. Protein sequence: CASSQGQGPPYEQYF.

The chain employs TRBV5-1 and TRBJ2-3, with 11 bases lining up with TRBD1. The CDR3 sequence is 17 residues long. Germline values: CDR1 SGHRS, CDR2 YFSETQ. With V trimmed by 0 bases and J by 2 bases, 5 bases remained unmatched. CDR3 protein: CASSLVGQGAPTDTQYF. The CDR3 DNA reads as TGCGCCAGCAGCTTGGTTGGACAGGGGGCCCCCACAGATACGCAGTATTTT. The variable domain in full, completed from reference TRBV5-1 and TRBJ2-3, reads KAGVTQTPRYLIKTRGQQVTLSCSPISGHRSVSWYQQTPGQGLQFLFEYFSETQRNKGNFPGRFSGRQFSNSRSEMNVSTLELGDSALYLCASSLVGQGAPTDTQYFGPGTRLTVL.

The V call is TRBV28, the J call TRBJ1-4, with D unclear. The CDR3 runs to 14 residues. V was pared by 5 bases and J by 6 bases, with 13 bases between. CDR1 and CDR2 (germline): MDHEN, SYDVKM. CDR3 residues: CASSPPAIDEKLFF. The CDR3 DNA is TGTGCCAGCAGTCCTCCCGCTATCGATGAAAAACTGTTTTTT.

The chain recombines TRBV10-3 with TRBJ2-7, with 11 bases that match TRBD1. Losses at the gene ends were 3 bases for V and 3 bases for J; bases not matched to a gene: 1. The CDR3 consists of 14 residues. CDR1 ENHRY and CDR2 SYGVKD come from the germline V gene. Here the CDR3 reads CAISDGTGGYEQYF. CDR3 nucleotide sequence: TGTGCCATCAGTGACGGGACAGGGGGCTACGAGCAGTACTTC.

The chain links TRBV5-4 to TRBJ2-7; 9 bases are a match to TRBD1. This CDR3 has 15 residues. V lost 0 bases to trimming and J lost 3 bases; unmatched junction nucleotides: 4. The germline gives CDR1 SGHNT, CDR2 YYREEE (reference sequence). The CDR3 reads CASSLGGTGIYEQYF. The CDR3 DNA reads TGTGCCAGCAGCTTGGGTGGGACAGGGATCTACGAGCAGTACTTC.

The V gene is TRBV12-3 or TRBV12-4, the J gene TRBJ2-7; 7 nucleotides agree with TRBD1. The V and J ends lost 5 bases and 6 bases, in that order; junction bases with no gene match: 7. The CDR3 totals 13 residues. CDR3 in amino acids: CASSPRQGSEQYF. The CDR3 nucleotides read TGTGCCAGCAGTCCCCGACAGGGTAGCGAGCAGTACTTC.

The genes are TRBV19 and TRBJ1-3, with a weak D call TRBD1 (5 bases). Germline V gene data show CDR1 as LNHDA and CDR2 as SQIVND (reference sequence). V was shortened by 3 bases and J by 0 bases, with 12 bases between the two germline ends. There are 16 residues in the CDR3. The CDR3 DNA is TGTGCCAGTAGTATCGCTGGGACCCTCTCTGGAAACACCATATATTTT. Residues: CASSIAGTLSGNTIYF. Together with reference TRBV19 and TRBJ1-3, the CDR3 gives the full variable domain: DGGITQSPKYLFRKEGQNVTLSCEQNLNHDAMYWYRQDPGQGLRLIYYSQIVNDFQKGDIAEGYSVSREKKESFPLTVTSAQKNPTAFYLCASSIAGTLSGNTIYFGEGSWLTVV.

The rearrangement joins TRBV6-5 to TRBJ2-3; D is unresolved. The germline CDR1 and CDR2 sequences are MNHEY and SVGAGI. This CDR3 is 11 amino acids long. Between the trimmed V and J ends, which lost 6 bases and 4 bases, there was a span of 5 bases. The CDR3 nucleotides are TGTGCCAGCAGCTTGTCAGATACGCAGTATTTT. This encodes CASSLSDTQYF.

The chain uses TRBV5-4 and TRBJ2-5, with D perhaps matching TRBD1 (5 bases). Germline CDR1 SGHNT, CDR2 YYREEE (reference sequence). This CDR3 has 13 amino acids. V lost 4 bases and J 2 bases, leaving 9 bases between the germline ends. For the CDR3, the DNA is TGTGCCAGCAGCGTGACAGCTCAAGAGACCCAGTACTTC. Translation gives CASSVTAQETQYF.

This chain connects TRBV5-1 to TRBJ2-1; TRBD2 aligns across 9 bases. The germline V gene encodes CDR1 SGHRS and CDR2 YFSETQ. The CDR3 is 16 residues long. The J segment lost 8 bases and the V segment lost 0 bases, leaving 9 bases of the junction unmatched. CDR3 sequence reads: CASSLDRGRVSDEQFF. The CDR3 bases are TGCGCCAGCAGCTTGGACCGCGGGAGGGTAAGCGATGAGCAGTTCTTC.

This chain uses TRBV29-1 with TRBJ1-3; no definite D call. The CDR3 spans 15 residues. CDR1 is SQVTM, CDR2 ANQGSEA, per germline. Trimming took 7 bases from V and 0 from J, leaving 16 bases between them. The CDR3 bases are TGCAGCGCTAACGTCCAGGAAAGCTCTGGAAACACCATATATTTT. Its protein is CSANVQESSGNTIYF.

The chain is built from TRBV10-3 and TRBJ2-2; the D is unclear. Germline V CDR1 and CDR2: ENHRY, SYGVKD. The CDR3 sequence is 16 residues long. V dropped 2 bases and J dropped 0 bases, with 10 bases sitting between them. This CDR3 reads CAISEDKPANTGELFF. The CDR3 bases are TGTGCCATCAGTGAGGACAAACCAGCGAACACCGGGGAGCTGTTTTTT.

The rearrangement uses TRBV10-1 and TRBJ2-4, with TRBD1 matching 11 bases. The germline V gene encodes CDR1 WNHNN and CDR2 SYGVQD (reference sequence). Trimming cost V 4 bases and J 6 bases; bases outside gene matches: 8. CDR3 length equals 16 residues. CDR3 loop: CASSGGTGGLGNIQYF. CDR3 nucleotides: TGCGCCAGCAGTGGTGGGACAGGGGGGTTAGGAAACATTCAGTACTTC.

The chain uses TRBV10-3 and TRBJ1-2, with 8 positions matching TRBD1. V lost 2 bases to trimming and J lost 8 bases; unmatched junction nucleotides: 7. This CDR3 region has 14 residues. Germline V gene sequence: CDR1 ENHRY, CDR2 SYGVKD. CDR3 region: CAISEMQGAEGYTF. The DNA for the CDR3 is TGTGCCATCAGTGAGATGCAGGGGGCGGAGGGCTACACCTTC.

This clone appeared a few times. V and J are TRBV29-1 and TRBJ2-7; possibly TRBD1 for D (6 bases). Germline values: CDR1 SQVTM, CDR2 ANQGSEA. The CDR3 runs to 13 residues. The ends were cut back, 7 bases at V and 0 bases at J, with 13 bases in the middle. CDR3: CSAKQGNSYEQYF. The DNA for the CDR3 is TGCAGCGCAAAACAGGGAAACTCCTACGAGCAGTACTTC.

The chain uses TRBV28 and TRBJ1-1, with a weak D call TRBD1 (6 bases). Trimming took off 7 bases at V and 4 bases at J, with 19 bases between the two ends. Germline V CDR1 and CDR2: MDHEN, SYDVKM. This CDR3 is 15 amino acids long. The DNA of the CDR3 is TGTGCCAGCAAGGCAGGGGCTGTAGGTCGCACTGAAGCTTTCTTT. Its protein product is CASKAGAVGRTEAFF.

On this clone: The same CDR3 also results from other DNA sequences found in this sample. This chain links TRBV6-5 with TRBJ1-1; D gene uncertain. The CDR3 consists of 14 residues. Trimming left V 0 bases short and J 3 bases short, with 8 bases between. Germline CDR1 is MNHEY and CDR2 is SVGAGI. The CDR3 nucleotides are TGTGCCAGCAGTTACTCTCGAGAGTACACTGAAGCTTTCTTT. This encodes CASSYSREYTEAFF.

The rearrangement joins TRBV7-9 to TRBJ2-5; D might be TRBD1 (5 bases). This CDR3 is 15 amino acids long. Trimming removed 2 bases at V and 5 bases at J, with 15 bases between. The germline CDR1 and CDR2 sequences are SEHNR and FQNEAQ (reference sequence). This CDR3 is CASSLFWGGMETQYF. In nucleotides, the CDR3 is TGTGCCAGCAGCTTATTCTGGGGCGGCATGGAGACCCAGTACTTC.

The chain recombines TRBV9 with TRBJ2-1, with 7 bases identical to TRBD2. V gave up 4 bases and J gave up 4 bases; unmatched junction bases: 8. The CDR3 sequence is 15 residues long. The germline gives CDR1 SGDLS, CDR2 YYNGEE. The CDR3 here is CASSMTGGVYNEQFF. The CDR3 DNA is TGTGCCAGCAGCATGACGGGAGGTGTATACAATGAGCAGTTCTTC.

The chain recombines TRBV11-2 with TRBJ1-5; unclear D gene. Deletions cut 1 base from V and 3 bases from J, with 10 bases between. The CDR3 is made up of 15 amino acids. Germline-derived CDR1 and CDR2 are SGHAT and FQNNGV. This chain's CDR3 is CASSLAGNPNQPQHF. CDR3 in DNA: TGTGCCAGCAGCTTAGCCGGGAACCCCAATCAGCCCCAGCATTTT.

The chain couples TRBV7-9 to TRBJ2-5, with 12 bases aligning to TRBD2. The CDR3 runs 16 residues. Germline-derived CDR1 and CDR2 are SEHNR and FQNEAQ (reference sequence). With V trimmed by 1 base and J by 2 bases, 2 bases remained unmatched. The CDR3 loop is CASSLVGTSGQETQYF. CDR3 nucleotide sequence: TGTGCCAGCAGCTTAGTAGGGACTAGCGGGCAAGAGACCCAGTACTTC.

The chain combines TRBV30 with TRBJ1-2; D is unresolved. The V end was cut by 1 base, the J end by 4 bases, with 7 bases between. This CDR3 is 12 amino acids long. Germline assignment: CDR1 GTSNPN and CDR2 SVGIG (reference sequence). CDR3 amino acids: CAWSEQIYGYTF. The CDR3, as DNA: TGTGCCTGGAGTGAACAGATCTATGGCTACACCTTC.

The chain combines TRBV5-1 with TRBJ2-1; D unresolved. There are 12 residues in the CDR3. Germline V gene sequence: CDR1 SGHRS, CDR2 YFSETQ. V dropped 4 bases and J dropped 7 bases, with 9 bases sitting between them. This CDR3 is CASSEYVNEQFF. The DNA for the CDR3 is TGCGCCAGCAGCGAGTACGTAAATGAGCAGTTCTTC.

The chain is built from TRBV5-1 and TRBJ2-7, with 7 bases fitting TRBD2. In germline, CDR1 is SGHRS, CDR2 YFSETQ. J gave up 9 bases and V 3 bases, and 15 bases lay outside the gene matches. The CDR3 loop spans 15 amino acids. CDR3 in DNA: TGCGCCAGCAGCTCCGGGCTAGCGGCCTGGGAGGTGCAGTACTTC. Encoded protein: CASSSGLAAWEVQYF.

The chain employs TRBV2 and TRBJ2-1; 8 bases map to TRBD2. The J segment lost 10 bases and the V segment lost 11 bases, leaving 7 bases of the junction unmatched. The CDR3 totals 11 residues. The germline V gene has CDR1 SNHLY and CDR2 FYNNEI. DNA for the CDR3: TGTGCCGGAAATAGCGGGAACGAGCAGTTCTTC. The encoded protein is CAGNSGNEQFF.

The gene calls are TRBV5-1 and TRBJ2-3; TRBD1 agrees at 10 bases. This CDR3 contains 15 residues. The V gene end was trimmed by 3 bases and the J gene end by 2 bases; junction bases not matched to a gene: 3. Germline CDR1 is SGHRS and CDR2 is YFSETQ. CDR3 amino acids: CASSWTGGNTDTQYF. The CDR3 DNA is TGCGCCAGCAGCTGGACAGGGGGGAACACAGATACGCAGTATTTT.

V is TRBV2 and J is TRBJ2-5; possible D gene TRBD1, 5 bases. Germline assignment: CDR1 SNHLY and CDR2 FYNNEI. Trimming pared 8 bases from V and 0 bases from J, leaving 13 bases between. This CDR3 region has 14 residues. The CDR3 sequence: CASAADKYQETQYF. The DNA of the CDR3 is TGTGCCAGCGCCGCGGACAAGTACCAAGAGACCCAGTACTTC.